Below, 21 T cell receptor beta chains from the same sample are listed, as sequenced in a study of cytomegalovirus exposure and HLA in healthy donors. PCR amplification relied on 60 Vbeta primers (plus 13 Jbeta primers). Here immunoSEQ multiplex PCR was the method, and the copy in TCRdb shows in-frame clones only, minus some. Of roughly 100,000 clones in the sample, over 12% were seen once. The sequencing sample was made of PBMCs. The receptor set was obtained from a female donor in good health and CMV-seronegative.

CDR3 DNA sequence: TGTGCCTGGAGTGTACAGCAGGGCGCCTTCGAAAAACTGTTTTTT. This encodes CAWSVQQGAFEKLFF. The chain uses TRBV30 and TRBJ1-4, with a tentative D call TRBD1 (5 bases). The germline V gene has CDR1 GTSNPN and CDR2 SVGIG (reference sequence). This CDR3 has 15 amino acids. The germline V and J ends were trimmed by 0 bases and 8 bases, with 16 bases remaining between them.

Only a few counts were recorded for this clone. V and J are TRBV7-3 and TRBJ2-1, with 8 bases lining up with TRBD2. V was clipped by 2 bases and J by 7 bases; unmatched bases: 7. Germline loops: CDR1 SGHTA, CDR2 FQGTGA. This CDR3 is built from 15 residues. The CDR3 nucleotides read TGTGCCAGCAGCTTAGGCGGGGGGCAGAGGAATGAGCAGTTCTTC. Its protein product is CASSLGGGQRNEQFF.

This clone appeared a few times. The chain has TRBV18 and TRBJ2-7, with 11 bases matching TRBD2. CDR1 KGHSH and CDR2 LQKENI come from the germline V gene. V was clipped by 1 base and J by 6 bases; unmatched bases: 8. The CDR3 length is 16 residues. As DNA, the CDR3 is TGTGCCAGCTCACCACAAACCCCTCTAGCGGGAGGCGAGCAGTACTTC. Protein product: CASSPQTPLAGGEQYF. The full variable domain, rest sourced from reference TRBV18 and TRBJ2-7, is NAGVMQNPRHLVRRRGQEARLRCSPMKGHSHVYWYRQLPEEGLKFMVYLQKENIIDESGMPKERFSAEFPKEGPSILRIQQVVRGDSAAYFCASSPQTPLAGGEQYFGPGTRLTVT.

In DNA, the CDR3 is TGCAGTGCTAGGGGGCAAATTGAAGCTTTCTTT. Its protein product is CSARGQIEAFF. The rearrangement joins TRBV20-1 to TRBJ1-1, with D maybe TRBD1 (5 bases). The CDR3 sequence is 11 residues long. CDR1 and CDR2 from the germline V gene are DFQATT and SNEGSKA (reference sequence). V was cut by 3 bases and J by 7 bases, with 9 bases left in between.

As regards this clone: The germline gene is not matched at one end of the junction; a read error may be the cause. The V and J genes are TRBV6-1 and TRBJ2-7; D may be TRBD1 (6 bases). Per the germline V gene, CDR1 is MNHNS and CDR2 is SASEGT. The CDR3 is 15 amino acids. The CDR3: CASSPKEGGSYEQYF. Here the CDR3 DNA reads TGCGCCAGCAGTCCGAAGGAAGGGGGCTCCTACGAGCAGTACTTC.

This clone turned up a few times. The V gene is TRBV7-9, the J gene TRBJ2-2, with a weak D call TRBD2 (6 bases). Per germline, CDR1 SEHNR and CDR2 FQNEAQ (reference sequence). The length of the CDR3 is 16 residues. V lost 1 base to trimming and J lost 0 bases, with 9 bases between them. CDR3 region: CASSLVSGSNTGELFF. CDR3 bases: TGTGCCAGCAGCTTAGTGAGCGGGTCGAACACCGGGGAGCTGTTTTTT.

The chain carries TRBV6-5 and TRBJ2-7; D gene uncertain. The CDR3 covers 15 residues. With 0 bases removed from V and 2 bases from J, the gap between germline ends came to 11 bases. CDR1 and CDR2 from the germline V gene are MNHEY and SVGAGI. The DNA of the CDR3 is TGTGCCAGCAGTTACTCGTTCGGTGGTACCTACGAGCAGTACTTC. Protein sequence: CASSYSFGGTYEQYF.

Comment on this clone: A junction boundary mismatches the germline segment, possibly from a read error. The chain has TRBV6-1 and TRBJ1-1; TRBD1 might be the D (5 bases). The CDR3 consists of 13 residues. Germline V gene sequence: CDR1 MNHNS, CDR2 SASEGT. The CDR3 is CARSEAFAGKAFF. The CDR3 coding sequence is TGTGCCAGAAGTGAAGCCTTTGCAGGGAAAGCTTTCTTT.

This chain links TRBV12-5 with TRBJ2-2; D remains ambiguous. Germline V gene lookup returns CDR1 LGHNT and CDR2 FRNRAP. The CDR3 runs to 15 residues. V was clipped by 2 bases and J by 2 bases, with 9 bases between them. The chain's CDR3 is CASGLSAGNTGELFF. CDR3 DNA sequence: TGTGCTAGTGGTTTGAGTGCAGGTAACACCGGGGAGCTGTTTTTT.

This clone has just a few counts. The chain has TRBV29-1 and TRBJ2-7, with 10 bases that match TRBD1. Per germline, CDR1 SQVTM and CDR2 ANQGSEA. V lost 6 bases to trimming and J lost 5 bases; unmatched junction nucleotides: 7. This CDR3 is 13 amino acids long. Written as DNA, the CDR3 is TGCAGCGTCGTGACAGGGGGCAAAAACGAGCAGTACTTC. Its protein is CSVVTGGKNEQYF.

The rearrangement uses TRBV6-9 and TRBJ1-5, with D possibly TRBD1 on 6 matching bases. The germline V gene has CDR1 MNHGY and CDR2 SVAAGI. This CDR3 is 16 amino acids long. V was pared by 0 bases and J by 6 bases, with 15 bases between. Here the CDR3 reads CASSYSRRRGAQPQHF. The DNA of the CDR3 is TGTGCCAGCAGTTATTCAAGGCGTCGGGGGGCTCAGCCCCAGCATTTT.

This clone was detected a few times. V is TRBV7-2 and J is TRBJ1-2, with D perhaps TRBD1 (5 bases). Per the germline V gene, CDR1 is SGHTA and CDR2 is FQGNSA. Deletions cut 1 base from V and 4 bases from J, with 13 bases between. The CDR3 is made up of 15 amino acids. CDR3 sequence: CASSLVQVVGYGYTF. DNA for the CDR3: TGTGCCAGCAGCTTAGTACAGGTCGTTGGCTATGGCTACACCTTC.

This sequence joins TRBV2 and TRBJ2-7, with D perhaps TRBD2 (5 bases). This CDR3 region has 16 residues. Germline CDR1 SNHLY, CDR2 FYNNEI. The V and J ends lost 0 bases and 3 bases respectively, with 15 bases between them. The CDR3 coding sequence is TGTGCCAGCAGTGAAGCACACCTGGACTCGAACTACGAGCAGTACTTC. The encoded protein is CASSEAHLDSNYEQYF.

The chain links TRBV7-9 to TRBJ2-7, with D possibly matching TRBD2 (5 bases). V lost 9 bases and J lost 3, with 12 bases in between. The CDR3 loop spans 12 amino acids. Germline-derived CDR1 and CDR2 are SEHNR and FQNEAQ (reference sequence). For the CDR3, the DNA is TGTGCCAGTGCGACGGGATACTACGAGCAGTACTTC. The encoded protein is CASATGYYEQYF. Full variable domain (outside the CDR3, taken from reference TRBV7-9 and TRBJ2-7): DTGVSQNPRHKITKRGQNVTFRCDPISEHNRLYWYRQTLGQGPEFLTYFQNEAQLEKSRLLSDRFSAERPKGSFSTLEIQRTEQGDSAMYLCASATGYYEQYFGPGTRLTVT.

The CDR3 bases are TGTGCCAGCAGCTTACCAGAGGAGGTCTCTGTGGCTGAAGCTTTCTTT. Amino acids: CASSLPEEVSVAEAFF. The chain recombines TRBV7-9 with TRBJ1-1; D not resolved. Germline V CDR1 and CDR2: SEHNR, FQNEAQ (reference sequence). The CDR3 consists of 16 residues. V was cut by 2 bases and J by 6 bases, with 19 bases left in between.

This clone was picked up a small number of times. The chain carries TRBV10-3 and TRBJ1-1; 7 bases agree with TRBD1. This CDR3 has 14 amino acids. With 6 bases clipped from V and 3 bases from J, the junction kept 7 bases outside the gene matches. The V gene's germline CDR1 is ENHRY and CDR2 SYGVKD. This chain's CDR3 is CAISYRGTDTEAFF. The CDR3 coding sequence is TGTGCCATCAGCTACAGGGGTACGGACACTGAAGCTTTCTTT.

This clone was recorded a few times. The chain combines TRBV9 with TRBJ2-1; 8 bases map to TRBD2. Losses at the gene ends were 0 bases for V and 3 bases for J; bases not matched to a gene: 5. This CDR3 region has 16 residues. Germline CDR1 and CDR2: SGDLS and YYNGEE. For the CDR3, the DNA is TGTGCCAGCAGCGTAGAGGGTAGCGGGGTCTACAATGAGCAGTTCTTC. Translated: CASSVEGSGVYNEQFF. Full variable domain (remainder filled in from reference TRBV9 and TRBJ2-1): DSGVTQTPKHLITATGQRVTLRCSPRSGDLSVYWYQQSLDQGLQFLIQYYNGEERAKGNILERFSAQQFPDLHSELNLSSLELGDSALYFCASSVEGSGVYNEQFFGPGTRLTVL.

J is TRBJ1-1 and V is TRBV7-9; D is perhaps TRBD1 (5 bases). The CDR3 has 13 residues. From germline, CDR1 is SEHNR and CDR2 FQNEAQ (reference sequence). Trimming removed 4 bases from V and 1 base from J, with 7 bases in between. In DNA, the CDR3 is TGTGCCAGCAGCTCTACAGGGAACACTGAAGCTTTCTTT. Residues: CASSSTGNTEAFF.

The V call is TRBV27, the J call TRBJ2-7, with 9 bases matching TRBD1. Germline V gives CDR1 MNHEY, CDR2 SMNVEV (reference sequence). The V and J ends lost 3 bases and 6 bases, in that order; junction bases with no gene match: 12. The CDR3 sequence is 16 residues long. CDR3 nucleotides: TGTGCCAGCAGTTTCCAGGGCGGGACAGGGTTCTCCGAGCAGTACTTC. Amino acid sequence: CASSFQGGTGFSEQYF.

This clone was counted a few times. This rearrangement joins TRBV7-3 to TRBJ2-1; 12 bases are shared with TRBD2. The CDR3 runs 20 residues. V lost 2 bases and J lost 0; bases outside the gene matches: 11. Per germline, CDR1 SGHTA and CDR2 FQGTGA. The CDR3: CASSLSGLAGRAVSYNEQFF. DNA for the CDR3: TGTGCCAGCAGCTTATCTGGACTAGCGGGAAGGGCCGTCTCCTACAATGAGCAGTTCTTC.

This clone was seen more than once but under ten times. The CDR3 coding sequence is TGTGCCAGCATCACCCCCGGGGACACCATATATTTT. Amino acid sequence: CASITPGDTIYF. The J gene is TRBJ1-3, the V gene TRBV7-8; no clear D gene. CDR1 is SGHVS and CDR2 is FQNEAQ in the germline V gene. Trimming left V 7 bases short and J 8 bases short, with 12 bases between. This CDR3 region has 12 residues.